The 21 T cell receptor beta chains below come from one sample, sequenced in a study of T cell responses to AZD1222 COVID-19 vaccine. Clones were read by immunoSEQ multiplex PCR, and TCRdb kept only the in-frame ones, dropping some. The sample includes about 120,000 clones, roughly 90% of them seen just once. The source material was peripheral blood, sampled on day 0 of AZD1222 vaccination. These receptors all come from an adult in good health.

The genes are TRBV7-2 and TRBJ1-6, with D possibly TRBD1 on 5 matching bases. There are 15 residues in the CDR3. Germline assignment: CDR1 SGHTA and CDR2 FQGNSA. Trimming left V 2 bases short and J 8 bases short, with 13 bases between. CDR3 in amino acids: CASSLLGGVDSPLHF. DNA for the CDR3: TGTGCCAGCAGCTTATTAGGAGGGGTGGATTCACCCCTCCACTTT.

This chain links TRBV19 with TRBJ1-3; D is ambiguous. CDR1 and CDR2 (germline): LNHDA, SQIVND (reference sequence). V dropped 3 bases and J dropped 0 bases, with 15 bases sitting between them. This CDR3 has 17 amino acids. The CDR3 coding sequence is TGTGCCAGTAGTATTCTGCATACAGAAAACTCTGGAAACACCATATATTTT. This sequence encodes CASSILHTENSGNTIYF.

The chain joins TRBV9 to TRBJ2-7; D gene ambiguous. The V gene lost 0 bases and the J gene lost 0 bases, with 7 bases spanning the gap. Germline lookup yields CDR1 SGDLS and CDR2 YYNGEE. The CDR3 has 14 amino acids. CDR3 coding DNA: TGTGCCAGCAGCGTAGAGGGAAGCTCCTACGAGCAGTACTTC. This gives the protein CASSVEGSSYEQYF.

The V call is TRBV28, the J call TRBJ1-1, with a possible D match to TRBD1 (5 bases). Per germline, CDR1 MDHEN and CDR2 SYDVKM. There are 12 residues in the CDR3. V lost 5 bases and J 8 bases, leaving 12 bases between the germline ends. The CDR3 DNA reads TGTGCCAGCAGTGCCCTCGGGACGGAAGCTTTCTTT. It yields the protein CASSALGTEAFF.

The chain joins TRBV3-1 (or the pseudogene TRBV3-2) to TRBJ2-3, with 9 bases fitting TRBD2. The CDR3 totals 15 residues. J gave up 4 bases and V 5 bases, and 7 bases lay outside the gene matches. Per the germline V gene, CDR1 is LGHDT and CDR2 is YNNKEL (reference sequence). The CDR3 spells CASSSRTSAADTQYF. As DNA, the CDR3 is TGTGCCAGCAGCTCAAGGACTAGCGCGGCAGATACGCAGTATTTT.

The chain has TRBV5-1 and TRBJ2-7; no clear D gene. From germline, CDR1 is SGHRS and CDR2 YFSETQ. Trimming took off 2 bases at V and 2 bases at J, with 14 bases between the two ends. CDR3 length: 15 amino acids. The CDR3, as DNA: TGCGCCAGCAGCTTCGGGCAGGAAAAGGCCTACGAGCAGTACTTC. Translated: CASSFGQEKAYEQYF.

V is TRBV5-1 and J is TRBJ2-1; no clear D gene. V was clipped by 4 bases and J by 0 bases, with 14 bases between them. The CDR3 totals 16 residues. Germline lookup yields CDR1 SGHRS and CDR2 YFSETQ. CDR3 amino acids: CASSPSQVSSYNEQFF. The CDR3 bases are TGCGCCAGCAGCCCCTCCCAGGTGAGCTCCTACAATGAGCAGTTCTTC.

V gene TRBV13 combines with J gene TRBJ1-1; 7 bases match TRBD1. The CDR3 is 17 amino acids. Germline-derived CDR1 and CDR2 are PRHDT and FYEKMQ (reference sequence). Trimming at V came to 3 bases and at J to 5 bases, leaving 15 bases not matched to a gene. CDR3 nucleotide sequence: TGTGCCAGCAGCTTCCGACAGGGAAGGGGTCTAGGGACTGAAGCTTTCTTT. Translated, it gives CASSFRQGRGLGTEAFF.

The genes are TRBV5-6 and TRBJ1-2; D unresolved. Germline CDR1 reads SGHDT; CDR2 reads YYEEEE. V was shortened by 1 base and J by 12 bases, with 13 bases between the two germline ends. This CDR3 has 12 amino acids. The CDR3 DNA reads as TGTGCCAGCAGCTTGTGGGGTCTGGTCGACACCTTC. Translating gives CASSLWGLVDTF.

The V gene is TRBV7-6, the J gene TRBJ2-5, with D possibly being TRBD2 (6 bases). The CDR3 extends over 12 amino acids. Trimming pared 11 bases from V and 4 bases from J, leaving 14 bases between. Germline V lookup: CDR1 SGHVS, CDR2 FNYEAQ. Written as DNA, the CDR3 is TGTGCCTCGGAGGGTGTGGCAGAGACCCAGTACTTC. Its protein product is CASEGVAETQYF.

This chain links TRBV2 with TRBJ2-3; TRBD2 matches 15 bases. The CDR3 runs to 19 residues. Looked up from germline, CDR1 is SNHLY and CDR2 is FYNNEI. V was pared by 1 base and J by 1 base, with 6 bases of the junction left unmatched. CDR3 sequence: CASSEVGLAGGPRTDTQYF. In DNA, the CDR3 is TGTGCCAGCAGTGAAGTCGGACTAGCGGGGGGGCCGCGCACAGATACGCAGTATTTT.

The chain uses TRBV6-5 and TRBJ1-3, with 8 bases fitting TRBD1. CDR3 length: 14 residues. The germline V gene encodes CDR1 MNHEY and CDR2 SVGAGI. With 2 bases clipped from V and 4 bases from J, the junction kept 1 base outside the gene matches. CDR3 DNA: TGTGCCAGCAGTTACGGGGACAGGGGAAACACCATATATTTT. Residues: CASSYGDRGNTIYF.

This chain connects TRBV18 to TRBJ1-2; D is undetermined. This CDR3 is built from 13 residues. Deletions cut 6 bases from V and 2 bases from J, with 10 bases between. Germline CDR1 reads KGHSH; CDR2 reads LQKENI. Here the CDR3 DNA reads TGTGCCAGCTCCCTAATGGAGAACTATGGCTACACCTTC. This translates into CASSLMENYGYTF.

This clone has only a few counts. This chain uses TRBV5-1 with TRBJ1-6; 7 nucleotides agree with TRBD1. The germline CDR1 and CDR2 sequences are SGHRS and YFSETQ. J gave up 5 bases and V 3 bases, and 2 bases lay outside the gene matches. The CDR3 is made up of 14 amino acids. The CDR3 DNA follows: TGCGCCAGCAGCTACGGGACAGATAATTCACCCCTCCACTTT. Its protein is CASSYGTDNSPLHF.

The J gene is TRBJ1-1, the V gene TRBV19; D possibly corresponds to TRBD1 (5 bases). Germline values: CDR1 LNHDA, CDR2 SQIVND (reference sequence). V was trimmed by 4 bases and J by 3 bases, leaving 12 bases between them. CDR3 length: 14 residues. The chain's CDR3 is CASSTWDEYTEAFF. Here the CDR3 DNA reads TGTGCCAGTAGTACCTGGGACGAATACACTGAAGCTTTCTTT.

The chain combines TRBV6-2 or TRBV6-3 with TRBJ2-7; D is possibly TRBD1 or TRBD2 (5 bases each). Germline V gene data show CDR1 as MNHEY and CDR2 as SVGEGT. Trimming stripped 7 bases from V and 2 bases from J, with 15 bases between. The CDR3 spans 14 residues. This CDR3 reads CASTPLGVTYEQYF. The CDR3 nucleotides are TGTGCCAGCACCCCCTTGGGGGTTACCTACGAGCAGTACTTC.

CDR3 region: CASSLGRGSYGYTF. The CDR3 DNA reads as TGTGCCAGCAGTCTGGGACGGGGTTCCTATGGCTACACCTTC. The chain combines TRBV28 with TRBJ1-2, with TRBD1 as a possible D gene (5 bases). The CDR3 has 14 residues. Germline V gives CDR1 MDHEN, CDR2 SYDVKM. V lost 5 bases, J lost 4 bases, and 14 bases lay in between.

The chain is built from TRBV15 and TRBJ2-1, with TRBD2 identical over 7 bases. The germline gives CDR1 LNHNV, CDR2 YYDKDF (reference sequence). The CDR3 is 15 amino acids. Trimming took 6 bases from V and 6 from J; bases not matched to a gene: 11. CDR3 loop: CATRDSGTTTNEQFF. Here the CDR3 DNA reads TGTGCCACCAGAGACTCCGGGACTACTACCAATGAGCAGTTCTTC.

The chain joins TRBV28 to TRBJ1-2; perhaps TRBD1 as D (5 bases). V lost 3 bases, J lost 4 bases, and 15 bases lay in between. The germline V gene encodes CDR1 MDHEN and CDR2 SYDVKM. This CDR3 has 15 residues. CDR3 residues: CASSLGGELTYGYTF. The CDR3 DNA reads TGTGCCAGCAGTTTGGGGGGGGAACTTACCTATGGCTACACCTTC.

This clone occurred once. The genes are TRBV6-7 and TRBJ1-6; D unresolved. TRBV6-7 is assigned to the ORF class and has an uncertain function. The V gene lost 10 bases and the J gene lost 9 bases, with 13 bases spanning the gap. This CDR3 comprises 12 residues. CDR3 bases: TGTGCCATCACCCTCGGCCGTTCACCCCTCCACTTT. This translates into CAITLGRSPLHF.

The gene calls are TRBV3-1 (or the pseudogene TRBV3-2) and TRBJ2-6; tentative D call: TRBD2 (7 bases). Germline V CDR1 and CDR2: LGHDT, YNNKEL (reference sequence). Trimming pared 4 bases from V and 0 bases from J, leaving 19 bases between. The CDR3 has 19 residues. Written as DNA, the CDR3 is TGTGCCAGCAGCCCCACCCGGGGGGCAAGACCCTCTGGGGCCAACGTCCTGACTTTC. Translating gives CASSPTRGARPSGANVLTF.